The 19 T cell receptor beta chains below were found in one sample sequenced in a study of Ad26.COV2.S vaccination and SARS-CoV-2 variants. As for treatment: around 19 received Ad26.COV2.S at low or high dose, single or two shots; about 5 received placebo; per-sample allocation not given. Day 63 after the first vaccine or placebo injection was the time point for sampling. Measured with immunoSEQ multiplex PCR; TCRdb has only the in-frame clones, and not every one. The table includes hundreds of thousands of clones, 75% to 90% detected once. The sequencing here drew on peripheral blood, taken in a trial of Ad26.COV2.S vaccine versus placebo. The receptor set was obtained from a person between 18 and 65 years old who received the Ad26.COV2.S COVID-19 vaccine or a placebo.

The CDR3 sequence is CASSLVGLASEQYF. The DNA for the CDR3 is TGCGCCAGCAGCTTGGTGGGGTTGGCGAGCGAGCAGTACTTC. The V call is TRBV5-1, the J call TRBJ2-7; D uncertain. Germline CDR1 and CDR2: SGHRS and YFSETQ. Trimming cost V 0 bases and J 6 bases, with 13 bases left between them. This CDR3 has 14 residues.

The rearrangement uses TRBV19 and TRBJ2-2; a weak D match, TRBD2 (6 bases). The V gene lost 4 bases and the J gene lost 1 base, with 16 bases spanning the gap. The CDR3 covers 17 residues. Germline lookup yields CDR1 LNHDA and CDR2 SQIVND (reference sequence). CDR3 sequence (DNA): TGTGCCAGTAGTAAGGGCCCAGCGGGCGTGAACACCGGGGAGCTGTTTTTT. As protein: CASSKGPAGVNTGELFF.

This sequence joins TRBV14 and TRBJ2-3; 8 nucleotides align to TRBD1. This CDR3 contains 14 residues. The V gene end was trimmed by 2 bases and the J gene end by 5 bases; junction bases not matched to a gene: 3. CDR1 is SGHDN, CDR2 FVKESK, per germline. The CDR3 bases are TGTGCCAGCAGCCAACGGACAGGGCTAGATACGCAGTATTTT. Translated, it gives CASSQRTGLDTQYF.

The gene calls are TRBV2 and TRBJ1-1; D is undetermined. The CDR3 spans 16 residues. V was trimmed by 1 base and J by 2 bases, leaving 14 bases between them. CDR1 and CDR2 from the germline V gene are SNHLY and FYNNEI. CDR3 sequence reads: CASSEGGRLRNTEAFF. The CDR3 region has the DNA TGTGCCAGCAGTGAAGGCGGCCGACTGAGAAACACTGAAGCTTTCTTT.

The V call is TRBV5-5, the J call TRBJ1-3, with D possibly being TRBD1 (5 bases). Germline V gene lookup returns CDR1 SGHKS and CDR2 YYEKEE (reference sequence). The CDR3 runs to 17 residues. Trimming cost V 0 bases and J 2 bases, with 15 bases left between them. The CDR3, as DNA: TGTGCCAGCAGCTTGGCCCCGACAGTTTCCACTGGAAACACCATATATTTT. Translating it yields CASSLAPTVSTGNTIYF.

The chain has TRBV5-1 and TRBJ2-3, with 9 bases fitting TRBD1. The CDR3 is made up of 15 amino acids. The germline V gene has CDR1 SGHRS and CDR2 YFSETQ. Unmatched junction bases numbered 6, after V lost 3 bases and J lost 4 bases. CDR3: CASSSRDRDADTQYF. The CDR3 nucleotides are TGCGCCAGCAGCTCCCGGGACAGGGACGCAGATACGCAGTATTTT.

The chain links TRBV12-3 or TRBV12-4 to TRBJ2-7; no definite D call. This CDR3 comprises 13 residues. Deletions cut 3 bases from V and 0 bases from J, with 6 bases between. The CDR3 coding sequence is TGTGCCAGCAGTTTGGCAGTCTCCTACGAGCAGTACTTC. Residues: CASSLAVSYEQYF.

The rearrangement joins TRBV15 to TRBJ2-1, with TRBD2 as a possible D gene (6 bases). Per the germline V gene, CDR1 is LNHNV and CDR2 is YYDKDF (reference sequence). CDR3 length: 11 amino acids. Between the trimmed V and J ends, which lost 1 base and 13 bases, there was a span of 8 bases. The CDR3 sequence is CATSRGGVQFF. The DNA for the CDR3 is TGTGCCACCAGCAGAGGGGGGGTCCAGTTCTTC.

This chain connects TRBV7-9 to TRBJ2-7; D call uncertain. CDR3 length: 14 amino acids. V dropped 5 bases and J dropped 0 bases, with 11 bases sitting between them. Germline V lookup: CDR1 SEHNR, CDR2 FQNEAQ (reference sequence). CDR3 region: CASSGSGLSYEQYF. CDR3 coding DNA: TGTGCCAGCAGCGGTAGTGGGCTCTCCTACGAGCAGTACTTC.

In DNA form, the CDR3 reads TGCGCCAGCAGCTTGGGGCTACCCCCCGATACGCAGTATTTT. As protein: CASSLGLPPDTQYF. V and J are TRBV5-1 and TRBJ2-3, with D unclear. This CDR3 contains 14 residues. Germline V CDR1 and CDR2: SGHRS, YFSETQ. V lost 0 bases to trimming and J lost 6 bases, with 11 bases between them.

The CDR3 is CASSIGREQYF. The CDR3, as DNA: TGCGCCAGCAGCATCGGGCGGGAGCAGTACTTC. The J gene is TRBJ2-7, the V gene TRBV4-1; D remains unclear. Trimming removed 5 bases from V and 7 bases from J, with 9 bases in between. The CDR3 has 11 amino acids. Germline CDR1 reads MGHRA; CDR2 reads YSYEKL.

The genes are TRBV4-3 and TRBJ2-2; no definite D call. Trimming shortened V by 0 bases and J by 0 bases, and 14 bases separated the two germline ends. The length of the CDR3 is 18 residues. The germline CDR1 and CDR2 sequences are LGHNA and YSLEER. The CDR3 region is CASSQESQAAANTGELFF. Written as DNA, the CDR3 is TGCGCCAGCAGCCAAGAATCCCAGGCCGCCGCGAACACCGGGGAGCTGTTTTTT.

This chain connects TRBV15 to TRBJ2-3; D possibly corresponds to TRBD1 (5 bases). V was trimmed by 1 base and J by 7 bases, leaving 12 bases between them. Germline CDR1 is LNHNV and CDR2 is YYDKDF (reference sequence). The CDR3 loop spans 14 amino acids. The chain's CDR3 is CATSRVSQGNTQYF. The CDR3 DNA reads as TGTGCCACCAGCAGAGTCTCGCAGGGCAATACGCAGTATTTT.

This CDR3 reads CASSALAGVFSTGELFF. CDR3 in DNA: TGTGCCAGCAGTGCTCTAGCGGGAGTTTTTAGCACCGGGGAGCTGTTTTTT. This chain connects TRBV3-1 (or the pseudogene TRBV3-2) to TRBJ2-2; 10 bases agree with TRBD2. This CDR3 has 17 residues. Looked up from germline, CDR1 is LGHDT and CDR2 is YNNKEL (reference sequence). The V gene end was trimmed by 6 bases and the J gene end by 4 bases; junction bases not matched to a gene: 11.

The V call is TRBV7-8, the J call TRBJ1-5, with 7 bases identical to TRBD1. CDR3 length: 16 amino acids. V dropped 1 base and J dropped 2; count of bases not matched to a gene: 5. The germline V gene encodes CDR1 SGHVS and CDR2 FQNEAQ. The CDR3 DNA follows: TGTGCCAGCAGCTTAGGCGGAACAGGGGGCAATCAGCCCCAGCATTTT. It codes for CASSLGGTGGNQPQHF.

V is TRBV2 and J is TRBJ1-6; D not certain. The germline gives CDR1 SNHLY, CDR2 FYNNEI. The CDR3 sequence is 13 residues long. The V and J ends lost 6 bases and 9 bases respectively, with 12 bases between them. DNA for the CDR3: TGTGCCAGCAGGTCCGAAAATAGTTCACCCCTCCACTTT. It yields the protein CASRSENSSPLHF.

The V gene is TRBV30, the J gene TRBJ1-4; 11 bases match TRBD1. This CDR3 is built from 18 residues. Germline V gene sequence: CDR1 GTSNPN, CDR2 SVGIG (reference sequence). Trimming took 5 bases from V and 4 from J; bases not matched to a gene: 15. The CDR3 is CAWGPPRTGGPFNEKLFF. CDR3 DNA sequence: TGTGCCTGGGGTCCACCCCGGACAGGGGGCCCTTTTAATGAAAAACTGTTTTTT.

This clone appeared once. The chain recombines TRBV6-5 with TRBJ2-5; D perhaps matches TRBD2 (6 bases). This CDR3 comprises 14 residues. The germline CDR1 and CDR2 sequences are MNHEY and SVGAGI. Trimming removed 6 bases at V and 5 bases at J, with 16 bases between. CDR3: CASSGTSGGETQYF. DNA of the CDR3: TGTGCCAGCAGCGGGACTTCTGGGGGGGAGACCCAGTACTTC.

The chain has TRBV9 and TRBJ1-1; a possible D gene is TRBD1 (6 bases). Trimming removed 1 base from V and 1 base from J, with 8 bases in between. The CDR3 runs 14 residues. Per the germline V gene, CDR1 is SGDLS and CDR2 is YYNGEE. CDR3 sequence (DNA): TGTGCCAGCAGCGTAACAGGGACGAACACTGAAGCTTTCTTT. Encoded protein: CASSVTGTNTEAFF.